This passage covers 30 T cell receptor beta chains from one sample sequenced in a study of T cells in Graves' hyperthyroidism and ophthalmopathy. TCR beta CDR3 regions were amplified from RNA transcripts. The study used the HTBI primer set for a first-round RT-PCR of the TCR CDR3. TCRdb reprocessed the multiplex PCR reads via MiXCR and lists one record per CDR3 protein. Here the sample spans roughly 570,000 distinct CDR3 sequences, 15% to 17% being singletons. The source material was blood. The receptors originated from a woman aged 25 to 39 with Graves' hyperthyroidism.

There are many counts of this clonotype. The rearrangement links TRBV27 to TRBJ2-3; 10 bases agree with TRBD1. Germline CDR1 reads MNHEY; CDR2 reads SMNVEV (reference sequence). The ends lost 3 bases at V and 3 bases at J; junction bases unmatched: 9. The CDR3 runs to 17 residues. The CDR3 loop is CASSLTGGASRTDTQYF. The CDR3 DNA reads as TGTGCCAGCAGTTTGACAGGGGGCGCGAGTAGGACAGATACGCAGTATTTT.

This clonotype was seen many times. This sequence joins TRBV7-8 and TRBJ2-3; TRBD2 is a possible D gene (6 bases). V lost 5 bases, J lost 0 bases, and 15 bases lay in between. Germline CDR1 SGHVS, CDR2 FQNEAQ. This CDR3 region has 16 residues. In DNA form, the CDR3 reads TGTGCCAGCAGCAAGGGACTTTTCTCTAGCACAGATACGCAGTATTTT. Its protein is CASSKGLFSSTDTQYF.

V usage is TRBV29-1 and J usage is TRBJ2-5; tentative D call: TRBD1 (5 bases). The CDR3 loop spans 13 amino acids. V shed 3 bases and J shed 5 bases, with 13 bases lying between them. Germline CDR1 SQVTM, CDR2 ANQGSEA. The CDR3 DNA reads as TGCAGCGTTGAGGGATCAGGGCGGGAGACCCAGTACTTC. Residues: CSVEGSGRETQYF.

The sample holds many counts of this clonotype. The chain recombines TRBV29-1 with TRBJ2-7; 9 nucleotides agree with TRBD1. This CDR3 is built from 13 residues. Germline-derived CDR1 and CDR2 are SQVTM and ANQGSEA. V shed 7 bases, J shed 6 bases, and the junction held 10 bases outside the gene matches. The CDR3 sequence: CSALQGQGSEQYF. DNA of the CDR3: TGCAGCGCCCTACAAGGACAGGGGAGCGAGCAGTACTTC.

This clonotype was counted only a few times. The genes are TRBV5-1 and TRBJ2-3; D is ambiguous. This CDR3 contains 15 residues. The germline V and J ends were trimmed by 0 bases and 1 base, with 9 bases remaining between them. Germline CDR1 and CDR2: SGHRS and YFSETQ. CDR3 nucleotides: TGCGCCAGCAGCTTGGACAGAGCGCGCACAGATACGCAGTATTTT. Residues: CASSLDRARTDTQYF.

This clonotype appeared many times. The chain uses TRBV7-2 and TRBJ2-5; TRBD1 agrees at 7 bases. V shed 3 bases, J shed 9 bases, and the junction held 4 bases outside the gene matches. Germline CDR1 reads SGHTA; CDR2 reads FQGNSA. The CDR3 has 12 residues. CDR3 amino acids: CASSFLQGAQYF. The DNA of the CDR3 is TGTGCCAGCAGCTTCCTCCAGGGGGCCCAGTACTTC.

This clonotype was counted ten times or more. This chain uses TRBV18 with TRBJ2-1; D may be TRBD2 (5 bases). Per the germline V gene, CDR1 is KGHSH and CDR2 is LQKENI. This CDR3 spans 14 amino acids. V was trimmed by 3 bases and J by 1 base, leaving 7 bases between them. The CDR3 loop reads CASSPDSSYNEQFF. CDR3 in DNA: TGTGCCAGCTCACCGGACTCATCCTACAATGAGCAGTTCTTC.

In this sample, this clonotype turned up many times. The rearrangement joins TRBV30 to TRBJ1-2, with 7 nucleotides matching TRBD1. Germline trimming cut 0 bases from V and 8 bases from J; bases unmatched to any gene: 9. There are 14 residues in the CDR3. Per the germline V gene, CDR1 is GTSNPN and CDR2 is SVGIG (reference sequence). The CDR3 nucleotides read TGTGCCTGGAGTGTAGACAGGGAGGTCGCCGGCTACACCTTC. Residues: CAWSVDREVAGYTF.

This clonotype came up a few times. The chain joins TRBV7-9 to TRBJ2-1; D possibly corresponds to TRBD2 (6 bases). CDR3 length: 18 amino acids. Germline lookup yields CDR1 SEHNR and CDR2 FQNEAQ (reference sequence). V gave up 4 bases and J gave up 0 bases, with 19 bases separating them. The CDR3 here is CASSSRKRDLSSYNEQFF. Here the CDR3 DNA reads TGTGCCAGCAGCTCCCGCAAACGGGACTTATCCTCCTACAATGAGCAGTTCTTC.

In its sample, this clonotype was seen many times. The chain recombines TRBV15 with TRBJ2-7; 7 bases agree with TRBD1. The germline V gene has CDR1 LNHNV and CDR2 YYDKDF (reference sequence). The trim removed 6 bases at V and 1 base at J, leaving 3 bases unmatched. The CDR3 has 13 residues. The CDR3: CATRDRSSYEQYF. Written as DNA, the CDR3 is TGTGCCACCAGGGACAGGAGTTCCTACGAGCAGTACTTC.

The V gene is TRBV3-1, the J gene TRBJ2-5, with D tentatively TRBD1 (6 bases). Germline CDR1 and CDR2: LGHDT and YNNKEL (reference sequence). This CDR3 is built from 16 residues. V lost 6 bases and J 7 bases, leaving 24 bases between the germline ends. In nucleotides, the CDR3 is TGTGCCAGCAGTTCCTTTGGGACAAGGATAAGTGGGACCCAGTACTTC. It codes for CASSSFGTRISGTQYF.

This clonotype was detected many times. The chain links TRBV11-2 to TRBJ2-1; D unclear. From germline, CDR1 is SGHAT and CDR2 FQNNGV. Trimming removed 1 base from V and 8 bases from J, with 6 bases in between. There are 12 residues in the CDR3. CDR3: CASSLGDDEQFF. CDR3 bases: TGTGCCAGCAGCTTAGGGGATGATGAGCAGTTCTTC.

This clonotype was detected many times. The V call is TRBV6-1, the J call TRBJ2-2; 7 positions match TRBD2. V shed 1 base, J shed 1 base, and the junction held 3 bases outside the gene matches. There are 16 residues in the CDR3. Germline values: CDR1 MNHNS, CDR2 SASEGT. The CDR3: CASSEVPSGNTGELFF. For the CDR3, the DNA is TGTGCCAGCAGTGAAGTTCCTAGCGGGAACACCGGGGAGCTGTTTTTT.

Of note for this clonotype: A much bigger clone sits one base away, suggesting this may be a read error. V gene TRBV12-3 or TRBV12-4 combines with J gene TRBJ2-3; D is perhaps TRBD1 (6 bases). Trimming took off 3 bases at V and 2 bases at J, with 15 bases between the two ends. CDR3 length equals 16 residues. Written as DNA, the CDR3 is TGTGCCAGCAGTTTCCCCGACAGGACCCCCACAGATACGCAGTATTTT. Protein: CASSFPDRTPTDTQYF.

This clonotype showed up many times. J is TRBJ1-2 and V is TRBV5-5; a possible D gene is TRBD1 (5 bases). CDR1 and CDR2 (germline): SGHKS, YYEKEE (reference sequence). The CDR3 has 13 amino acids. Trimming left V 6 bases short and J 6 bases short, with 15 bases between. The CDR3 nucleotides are TGTGCCAGCACCCTAACGGGGGGTAATGGCTACACCTTC. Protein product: CASTLTGGNGYTF.

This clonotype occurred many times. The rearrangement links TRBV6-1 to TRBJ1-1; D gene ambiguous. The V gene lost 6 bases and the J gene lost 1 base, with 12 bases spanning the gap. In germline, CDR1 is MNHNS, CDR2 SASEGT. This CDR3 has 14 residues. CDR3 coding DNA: TGTGCCAGCAGATCCGGGAGTGCGAACACTGAAGCTTTCTTT. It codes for CASRSGSANTEAFF.

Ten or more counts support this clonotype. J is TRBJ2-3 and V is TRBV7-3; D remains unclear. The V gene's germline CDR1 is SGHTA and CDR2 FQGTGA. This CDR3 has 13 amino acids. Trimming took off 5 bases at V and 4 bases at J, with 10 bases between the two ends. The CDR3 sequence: CASSGYSADTQYF. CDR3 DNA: TGTGCCAGCAGCGGTTACTCCGCAGATACGCAGTATTTT. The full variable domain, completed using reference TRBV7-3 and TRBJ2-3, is GAGVSQTPSNKVTEKGKYVELRCDPISGHTALYWYRQSLGQGPEFLIYFQGTGAADDSGLPNDRFFAVRPEGSVSTLKIQRTERGDSAVYLCASSGYSADTQYFGPGTRLTVL.

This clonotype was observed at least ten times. CDR3 DNA sequence: TGTGCCAGCAGTGAAGGCGGGATCTACGAGCAGTACTTC. Protein sequence: CASSEGGIYEQYF. The chain combines TRBV2 with TRBJ2-7, with a tentative D call TRBD2 (6 bases). The CDR3 loop spans 13 amino acids. The germline V gene has CDR1 SNHLY and CDR2 FYNNEI. The ends were cut back, 1 base at V and 3 bases at J, with 7 bases in the middle.

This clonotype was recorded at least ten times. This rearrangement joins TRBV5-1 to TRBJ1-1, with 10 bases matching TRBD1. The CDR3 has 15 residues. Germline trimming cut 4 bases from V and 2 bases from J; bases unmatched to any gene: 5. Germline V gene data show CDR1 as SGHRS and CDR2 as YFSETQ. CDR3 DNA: TGCGCCAGCAGCGAACTGACAGGGGGCAACACTGAAGCTTTCTTT. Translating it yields CASSELTGGNTEAFF.

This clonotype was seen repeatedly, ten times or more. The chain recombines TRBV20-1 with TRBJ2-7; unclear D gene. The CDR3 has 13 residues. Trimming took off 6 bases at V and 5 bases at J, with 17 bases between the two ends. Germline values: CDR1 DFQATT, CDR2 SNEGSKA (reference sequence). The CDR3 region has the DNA TGCAGTGCCAGGACCGGAGCGAGCGACGAGCAGTACTTC. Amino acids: CSARTGASDEQYF.

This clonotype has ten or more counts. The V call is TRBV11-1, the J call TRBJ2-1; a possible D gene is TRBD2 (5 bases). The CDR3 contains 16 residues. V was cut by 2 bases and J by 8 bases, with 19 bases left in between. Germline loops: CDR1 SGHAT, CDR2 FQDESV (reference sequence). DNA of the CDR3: TGTGCCAGCAGCTTAACCCCCGGGCTAGCTCTCGATGAGCAGTTCTTC. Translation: CASSLTPGLALDEQFF. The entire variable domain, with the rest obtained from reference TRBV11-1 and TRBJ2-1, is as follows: EAEVAQSPRYKITEKSQAVAFWCDPISGHATLYWYRQILGQGPELLVQFQDESVVDDSQLPKDRFSAERLKGVDSTLKIQPAELGDSAMYLCASSLTPGLALDEQFFGPGTRLTVL.

The chain's CDR3 is CASSGGTSGNTIYF. The CDR3 DNA sequence: TGTGCCAGCAGCGGCGGGACCTCTGGAAACACCATATATTTT. V and J are TRBV9 and TRBJ1-3; a weak D match, TRBD1 (5 bases). V was clipped by 3 bases and J by 0 bases, with 7 bases between them. The length of the CDR3 is 14 residues. Germline V lookup: CDR1 SGDLS, CDR2 YYNGEE.

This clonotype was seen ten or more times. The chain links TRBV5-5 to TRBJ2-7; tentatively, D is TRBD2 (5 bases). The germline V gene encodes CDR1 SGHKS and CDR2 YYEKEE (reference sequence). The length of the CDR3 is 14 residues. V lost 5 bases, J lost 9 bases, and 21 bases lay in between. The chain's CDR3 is CASRQPGTSEVQYF. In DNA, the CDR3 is TGTGCCAGCAGACAGCCGGGAACGAGTGAAGTGCAGTACTTC.

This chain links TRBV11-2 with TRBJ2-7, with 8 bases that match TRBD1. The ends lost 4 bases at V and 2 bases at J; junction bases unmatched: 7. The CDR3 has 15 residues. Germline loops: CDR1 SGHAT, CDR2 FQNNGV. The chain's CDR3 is CASSSGQGATYEQYF. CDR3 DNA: TGTGCCAGCAGCTCAGGACAGGGTGCAACCTACGAGCAGTACTTC.

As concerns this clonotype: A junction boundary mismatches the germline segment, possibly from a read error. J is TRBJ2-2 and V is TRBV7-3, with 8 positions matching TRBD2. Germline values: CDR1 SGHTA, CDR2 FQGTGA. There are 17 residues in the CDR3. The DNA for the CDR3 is TGCGCCAGCAGCCAGCCGCCCGGGGGGGCGAACACCGGGGAGCTGTTTTTT. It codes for CASSQPPGGANTGELFF.

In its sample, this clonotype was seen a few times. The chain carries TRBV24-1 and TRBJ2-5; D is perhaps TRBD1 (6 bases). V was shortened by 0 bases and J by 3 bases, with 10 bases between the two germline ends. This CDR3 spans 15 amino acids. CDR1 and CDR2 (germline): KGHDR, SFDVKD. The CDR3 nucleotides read TGTGCCACCAGTGATTTGCGACAGGCAGAAGAGACCCAGTACTTC. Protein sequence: CATSDLRQAEETQYF.

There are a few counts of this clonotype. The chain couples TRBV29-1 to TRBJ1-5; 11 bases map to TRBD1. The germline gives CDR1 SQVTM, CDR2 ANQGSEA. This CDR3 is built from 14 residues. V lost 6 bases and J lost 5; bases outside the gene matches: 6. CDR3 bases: TGCAGCGTAGGACAGGGGGCTCCCGATCAGCCCCAGCATTTT. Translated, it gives CSVGQGAPDQPQHF.

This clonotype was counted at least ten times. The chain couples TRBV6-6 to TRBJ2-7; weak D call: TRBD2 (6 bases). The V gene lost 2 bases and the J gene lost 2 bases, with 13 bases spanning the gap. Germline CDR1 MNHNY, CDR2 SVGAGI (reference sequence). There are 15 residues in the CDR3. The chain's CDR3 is CASSYGGDDPYEQYF. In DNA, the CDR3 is TGTGCCAGCAGTTACGGAGGGGACGATCCCTACGAGCAGTACTTC.

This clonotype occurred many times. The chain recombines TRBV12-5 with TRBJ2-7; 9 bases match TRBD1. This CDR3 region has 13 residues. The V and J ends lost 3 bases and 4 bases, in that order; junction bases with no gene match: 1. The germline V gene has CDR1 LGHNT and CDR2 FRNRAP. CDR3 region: CASGFGQGYEQYF. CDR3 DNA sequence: TGTGCTAGTGGTTTTGGACAGGGGTACGAGCAGTACTTC.

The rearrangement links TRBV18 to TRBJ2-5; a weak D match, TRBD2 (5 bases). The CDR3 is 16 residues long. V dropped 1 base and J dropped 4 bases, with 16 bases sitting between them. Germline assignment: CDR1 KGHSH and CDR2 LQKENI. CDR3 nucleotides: TGTGCCAGCTCACCACAGGACGGGATAATGTCAGAGACCCAGTACTTC. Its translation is CASSPQDGIMSETQYF.